Listed here are 12 T cell receptor beta chains from one sample, sequenced in a study of PD-L1 blockade in urothelial cancer. The protocol was immunoSEQ multiplex PCR, while the TCRdb copy is restricted to in-frame clones and leaves out a portion. The repertoire includes some 32,000 clones, roughly 82% of them detected once, and less than 40% sits in the top ten. Sample: PBMCs, taken around atezolizumab (anti-PD-L1) treatment. These receptors came from a man in his sixties with urothelial cancer.

This chain connects TRBV5-1 to TRBJ1-1; 9 bases are shared with TRBD1. The germline V gene has CDR1 SGHRS and CDR2 YFSETQ. The trim removed 0 bases at V and 9 bases at J, leaving 6 bases unmatched. This CDR3 has 14 amino acids. The CDR3 DNA sequence: TGCGCCAGCAGCTTGGAGGGGACAGGGAAAAAAGCTTTCTTT. Translation gives CASSLEGTGKKAFF.

This clone has a handful of counts. This chain uses TRBV20-1 with TRBJ2-7, with no clear D. V lost 4 bases, J lost 2 bases, and 6 bases lay in between. This CDR3 is 11 amino acids long. The germline V gene has CDR1 DFQATT and CDR2 SNEGSKA (reference sequence). This chain's CDR3 is CSATRTYEQYF. The CDR3 nucleotides are TGCAGTGCTACCAGGACCTACGAGCAGTACTTC.

V usage is TRBV19 and J usage is TRBJ2-1; TRBD2 matches at 9 bases. The CDR3 has 15 amino acids. The V and J ends lost 5 bases and 2 bases, in that order; junction bases with no gene match: 4. Per the germline V gene, CDR1 is LNHDA and CDR2 is SQIVND (reference sequence). The CDR3 reads CASSSTSGAYNEQFF. The CDR3 region has the DNA TGTGCCAGTAGTTCGACTAGCGGAGCCTACAATGAGCAGTTCTTC.

This chain links TRBV12-2 with TRBJ2-7; the table's D call of TRBD2 was not tested on the DNA. TRBV12-2 is recorded as a pseudogene. This CDR3 contains 20 residues. The CDR3 reads CASRFYPNDLDGEKSYEQYF. The CDR3 nucleotides read TGTGCAAGTCGCTTTTACCCTAACGACCTCGACGGGGAAAAGTCCTACGAGCAGTACTTC.

This clone has just a few counts. The rearrangement links TRBV9 to TRBJ2-2, with 7 nucleotides matching TRBD1. The trim removed 2 bases at V and 3 bases at J, leaving 7 bases unmatched. The CDR3 is 16 residues long. The germline V gene has CDR1 SGDLS and CDR2 YYNGEE. In DNA form, the CDR3 reads TGTGCCAGCAGCGTTACCGGGACAGTATACACCGGGGAGCTGTTTTTT. Translated, it gives CASSVTGTVYTGELFF.

The J gene is TRBJ2-7, the V gene TRBV7-8, with D possibly TRBD1 on 7 matching bases. In germline, CDR1 is SGHVS, CDR2 FQNEAQ. The V gene lost 1 base and the J gene lost 3 bases, with 10 bases spanning the gap. The CDR3 runs 14 residues. CDR3 in DNA: TGTGCCAGCAGCTTAGACAGGGGACTCTACGAGCAGTACTTC. Encoded protein: CASSLDRGLYEQYF.

The J gene is TRBJ1-5, the V gene TRBV6-6; 9 bases fit TRBD1. The germline gives CDR1 MNHNY, CDR2 SVGAGI (reference sequence). The CDR3 extends over 14 amino acids. J was trimmed by 4 bases and V by 5 bases; bases with no gene match: 3. The CDR3 nucleotides read TGTGCCAGCAGTCTACAGGGGGCGAATCAGCCCCAGCATTTT. Amino acid sequence: CASSLQGANQPQHF.

The chain couples TRBV10-2 to TRBJ1-1; maybe TRBD1 (6 bases). Trimming shortened V by 8 bases and J by 0 bases, and 19 bases separated the two germline ends. Germline CDR1 WSHSY, CDR2 SAAADI. The CDR3 is 16 amino acids. This CDR3 is CASSPSWTEMNTEAFF. Written as DNA, the CDR3 is TGCGCCAGCTCCCCGTCGTGGACAGAGATGAACACTGAAGCTTTCTTT.

The chain recombines TRBV5-1 with TRBJ1-2, with 9 bases aligning to TRBD1. CDR3 length: 13 residues. From germline, CDR1 is SGHRS and CDR2 YFSETQ. The V gene end was trimmed by 4 bases and the J gene end by 6 bases; junction bases not matched to a gene: 4. The CDR3 coding sequence is TGCGCCAGCAGCCGGGACAGGGCAAATGGCTACACCTTC. It is translated as CASSRDRANGYTF.

The chain links TRBV4-1 to TRBJ2-1, with a tentative D call TRBD2 (5 bases). CDR3 size: 13 residues. V gave up 4 bases and J gave up 8 bases, with 12 bases separating them. Germline assignment: CDR1 MGHRA and CDR2 YSYEKL. CDR3 in DNA: TGCGCCAGCAGCCGGAACGAGGGCGATGAGCAGTTCTTC. It encodes CASSRNEGDEQFF.

The rearrangement links TRBV7-3 to TRBJ1-2, with no clear D. V was pared by 5 bases and J by 5 bases, with 9 bases between. CDR1 and CDR2 (germline): SGHTA, FQGTGA. This CDR3 is 12 amino acids long. This CDR3 reads CASSLDNYGYTF. CDR3 coding DNA: TGTGCCAGCAGCCTCGACAATTATGGCTACACCTTC.

This clone was observed a handful of times. The chain uses TRBV5-6 and TRBJ1-3, with D hard to call. The germline V gene encodes CDR1 SGHDT and CDR2 YYEEEE. CDR3 length equals 12 residues. Trimming pared 2 bases from V and 3 bases from J, leaving 3 bases between. The CDR3 coding sequence is TGTGCCAGCAGCTTCGGTGGAAACACCATATATTTT. Translated: CASSFGGNTIYF.